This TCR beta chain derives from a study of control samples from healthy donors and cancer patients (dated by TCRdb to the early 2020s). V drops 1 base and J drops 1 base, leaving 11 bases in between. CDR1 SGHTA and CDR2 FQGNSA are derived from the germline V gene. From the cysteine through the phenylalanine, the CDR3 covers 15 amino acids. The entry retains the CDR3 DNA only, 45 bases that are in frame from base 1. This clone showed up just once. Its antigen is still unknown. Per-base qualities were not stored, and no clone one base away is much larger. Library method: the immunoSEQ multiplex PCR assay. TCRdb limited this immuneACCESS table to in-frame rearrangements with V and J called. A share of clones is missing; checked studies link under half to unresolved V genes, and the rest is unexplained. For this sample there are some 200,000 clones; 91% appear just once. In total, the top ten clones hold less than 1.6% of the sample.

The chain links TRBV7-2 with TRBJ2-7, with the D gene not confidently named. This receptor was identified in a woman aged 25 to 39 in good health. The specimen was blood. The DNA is TGTGCCAGCAGCTTAGACGCCGGGTTTTCCTACGAGCAGTACTTC. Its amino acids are CASSLDAGFSYEQYF.